This T cell receptor (beta chain) comes out of a study of blood T cell repertoires in COVID-19. Here immunoSEQ multiplex PCR was the method, and the copy in TCRdb shows in-frame clones only, minus some. Of about 210,000 clones listed, approximately 80% are singletons. The ends lost 2 bases at V and 6 bases at J; junction bases unmatched: 2. Per the germline V gene, CDR1 is MDHEN and CDR2 is SYDVKM. This CDR3 spans 13 amino acids. The chain employs TRBV28 and TRBJ1-2; 8 bases are a match to TRBD1. The TCR originated in a woman of 80 years or more with COVID-19, enrolled during active disease. Specimen: peripheral blood. This CDR3 reads CASSLQGAHGYTF. CDR3 bases: TGTGCCAGCAGTTTACAGGGGGCACATGGCTACACCTTC.